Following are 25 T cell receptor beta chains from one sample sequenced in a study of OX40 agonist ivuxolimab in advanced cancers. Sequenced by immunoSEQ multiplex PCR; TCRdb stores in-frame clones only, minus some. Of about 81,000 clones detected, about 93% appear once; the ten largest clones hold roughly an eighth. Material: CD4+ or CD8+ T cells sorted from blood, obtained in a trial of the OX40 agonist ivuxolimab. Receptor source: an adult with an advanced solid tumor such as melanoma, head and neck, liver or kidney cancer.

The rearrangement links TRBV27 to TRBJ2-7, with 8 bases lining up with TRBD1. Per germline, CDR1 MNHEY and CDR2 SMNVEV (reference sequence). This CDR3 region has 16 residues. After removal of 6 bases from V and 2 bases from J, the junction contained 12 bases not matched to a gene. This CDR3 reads CASSVAVLQGAYEQYF. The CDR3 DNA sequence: TGTGCCAGCAGCGTAGCGGTACTACAGGGGGCCTACGAGCAGTACTTC.

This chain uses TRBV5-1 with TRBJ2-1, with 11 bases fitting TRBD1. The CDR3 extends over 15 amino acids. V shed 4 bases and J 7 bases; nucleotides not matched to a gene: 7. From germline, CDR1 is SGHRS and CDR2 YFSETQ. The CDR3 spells CASSRGTGGRNEQFF. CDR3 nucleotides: TGCGCCAGCAGCAGGGGGACAGGGGGAAGAAATGAGCAGTTCTTC.

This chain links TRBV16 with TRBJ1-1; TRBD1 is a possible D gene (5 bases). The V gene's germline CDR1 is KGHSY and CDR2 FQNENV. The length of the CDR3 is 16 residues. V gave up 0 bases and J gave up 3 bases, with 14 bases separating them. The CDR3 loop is CASSQSGLPGHTEAFF. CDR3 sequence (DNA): TGTGCCAGCAGCCAATCAGGTCTTCCGGGACACACTGAAGCTTTCTTT. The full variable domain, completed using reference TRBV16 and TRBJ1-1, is GEEVAQTPKHLVRGEGQKAKLYCAPIKGHSYVFWYQQVLKNEFKFLISFQNENVFDETGMPKERFSAKCLPNSPCSLEIQATKLEDSAVYFCASSQSGLPGHTEAFFGQGTRLTVV.

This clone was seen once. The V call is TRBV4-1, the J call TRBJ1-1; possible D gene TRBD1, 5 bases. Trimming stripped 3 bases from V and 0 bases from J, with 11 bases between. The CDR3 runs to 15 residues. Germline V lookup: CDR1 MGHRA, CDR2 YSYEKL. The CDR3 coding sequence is TGCGCCAGCAGCCACCTCAGGGCGGTGAACACTGAAGCTTTCTTT. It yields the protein CASSHLRAVNTEAFF.

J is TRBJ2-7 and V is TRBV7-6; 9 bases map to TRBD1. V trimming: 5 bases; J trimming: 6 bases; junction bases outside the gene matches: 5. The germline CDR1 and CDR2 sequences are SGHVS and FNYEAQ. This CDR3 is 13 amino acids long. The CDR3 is CASSLDRGTEQYF. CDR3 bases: TGTGCCAGCAGCCTCGACAGGGGGACCGAGCAGTACTTC.

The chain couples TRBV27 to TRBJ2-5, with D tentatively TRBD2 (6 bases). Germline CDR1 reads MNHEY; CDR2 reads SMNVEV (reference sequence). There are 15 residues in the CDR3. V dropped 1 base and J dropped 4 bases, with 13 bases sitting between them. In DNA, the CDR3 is TGTGCCAGCAGTTTATTAGGTCAGGGAGGAGAGACCCAGTACTTC. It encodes CASSLLGQGGETQYF.

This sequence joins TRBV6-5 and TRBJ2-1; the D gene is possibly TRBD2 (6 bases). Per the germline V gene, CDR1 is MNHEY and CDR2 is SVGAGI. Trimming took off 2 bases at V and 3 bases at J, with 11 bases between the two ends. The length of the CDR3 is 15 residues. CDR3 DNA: TGTGCCAGCAGTTACGGGGCTAGCGTCTACAATGAGCAGTTCTTC. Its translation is CASSYGASVYNEQFF.

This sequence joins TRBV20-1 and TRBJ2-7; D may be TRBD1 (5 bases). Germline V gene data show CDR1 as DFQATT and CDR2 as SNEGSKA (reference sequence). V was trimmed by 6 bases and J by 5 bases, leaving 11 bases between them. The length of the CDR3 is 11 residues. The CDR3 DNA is TGCAGTGCGGTTGACAGCCACGAGCAGTACTTC. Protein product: CSAVDSHEQYF.

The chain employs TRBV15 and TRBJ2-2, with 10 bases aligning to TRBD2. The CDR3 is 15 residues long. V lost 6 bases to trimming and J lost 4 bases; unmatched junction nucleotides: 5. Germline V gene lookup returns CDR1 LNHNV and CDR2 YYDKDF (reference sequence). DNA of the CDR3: TGTGCCACCAGACTAACTAGCGGGACCACCGGGGAGCTGTTTTTT. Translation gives CATRLTSGTTGELFF.

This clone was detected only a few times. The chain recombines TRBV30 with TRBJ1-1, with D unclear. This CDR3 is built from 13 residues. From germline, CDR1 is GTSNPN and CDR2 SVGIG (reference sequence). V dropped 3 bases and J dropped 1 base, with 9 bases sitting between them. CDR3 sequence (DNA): TGTGCCTGGAGCCGGACCGGGAACACTGAAGCTTTCTTT. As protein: CAWSRTGNTEAFF.

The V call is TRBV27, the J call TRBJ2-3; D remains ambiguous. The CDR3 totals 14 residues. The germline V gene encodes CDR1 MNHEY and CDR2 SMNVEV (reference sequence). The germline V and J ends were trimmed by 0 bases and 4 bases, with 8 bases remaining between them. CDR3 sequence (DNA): TGTGCCAGCAGTTTATCTACAGCTTCAGATACGCAGTATTTT. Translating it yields CASSLSTASDTQYF.

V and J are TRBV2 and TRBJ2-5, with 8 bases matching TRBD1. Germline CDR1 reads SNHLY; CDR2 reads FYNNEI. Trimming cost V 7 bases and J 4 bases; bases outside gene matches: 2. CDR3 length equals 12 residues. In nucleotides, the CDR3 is TGTGCCAGCACCCAGGGGGCAGAGACCCAGTACTTC. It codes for CASTQGAETQYF.

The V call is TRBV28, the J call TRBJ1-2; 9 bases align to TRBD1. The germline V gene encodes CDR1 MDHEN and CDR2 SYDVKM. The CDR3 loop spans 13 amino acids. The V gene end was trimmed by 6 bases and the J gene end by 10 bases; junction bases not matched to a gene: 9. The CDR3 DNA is TGTGCCAGCAGCTCCGGGACAGGGAGGGACTACACCTTC. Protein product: CASSSGTGRDYTF.

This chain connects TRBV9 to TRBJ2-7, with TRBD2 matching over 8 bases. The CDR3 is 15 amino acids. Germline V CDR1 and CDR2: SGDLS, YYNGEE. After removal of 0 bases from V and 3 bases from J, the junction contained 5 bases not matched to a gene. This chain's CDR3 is CASSVGGLGGYEQYF. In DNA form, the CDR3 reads TGTGCCAGCAGCGTAGGGGGACTAGGGGGCTACGAGCAGTACTTC.

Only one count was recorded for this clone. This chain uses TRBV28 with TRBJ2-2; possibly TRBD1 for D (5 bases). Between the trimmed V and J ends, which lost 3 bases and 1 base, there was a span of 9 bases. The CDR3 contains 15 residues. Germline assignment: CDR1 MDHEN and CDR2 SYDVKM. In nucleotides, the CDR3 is TGTGCCAGCAGTTTCTCAGGGATGAACACCGGGGAGCTGTTTTTT. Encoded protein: CASSFSGMNTGELFF. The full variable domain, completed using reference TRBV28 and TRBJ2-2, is DVKVTQSSRYLVKRTGEKVFLECVQDMDHENMFWYRQDPGLGLRLIYFSYDVKMKEKGDIPEGYSVSREKKERFSLILESASTNQTSMYLCASSFSGMNTGELFFGEGSRLTVL.

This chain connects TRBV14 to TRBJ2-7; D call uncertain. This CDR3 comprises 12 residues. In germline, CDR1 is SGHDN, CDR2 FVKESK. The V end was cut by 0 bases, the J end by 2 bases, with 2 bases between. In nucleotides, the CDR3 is TGTGCCAGCAGCCAAGAGGCCTACGAGCAGTACTTC. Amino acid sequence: CASSQEAYEQYF.

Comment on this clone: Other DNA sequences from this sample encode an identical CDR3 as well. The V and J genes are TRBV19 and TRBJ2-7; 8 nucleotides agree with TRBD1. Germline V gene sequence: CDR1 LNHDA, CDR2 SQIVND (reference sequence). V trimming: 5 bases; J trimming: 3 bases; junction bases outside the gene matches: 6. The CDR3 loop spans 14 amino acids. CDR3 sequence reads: CASSAGTGGYEQYF. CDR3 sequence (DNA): TGTGCCAGTAGTGCAGGGACAGGCGGCTACGAGCAGTACTTC.

Written as DNA, the CDR3 is TGCGCCAGCAGCCCAGGAGGCCCTGACCAGTACTTC. Its translation: CASSPGGPDQYF. This chain links TRBV4-1 with TRBJ2-7; a weak D match, TRBD2 (5 bases). The germline gives CDR1 MGHRA, CDR2 YSYEKL. The CDR3 is 12 amino acids. Trimming took 4 bases from V and 10 from J, leaving 14 bases between them.

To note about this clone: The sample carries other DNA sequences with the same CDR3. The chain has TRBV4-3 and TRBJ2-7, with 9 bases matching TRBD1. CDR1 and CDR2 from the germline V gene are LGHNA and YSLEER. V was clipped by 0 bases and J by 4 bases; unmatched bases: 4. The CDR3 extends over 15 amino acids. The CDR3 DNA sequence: TGCGCCAGCAGCCAAGAGGCCGACAGGGGGTACGAGCAGTACTTC. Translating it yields CASSQEADRGYEQYF.

This chain's CDR3 is CASSLGPLNTEAFF. The CDR3 DNA reads as TGTGCCAGCAGCTTAGGACCATTGAACACTGAAGCTTTCTTT. The chain couples TRBV7-9 to TRBJ1-1; D is unresolved. Germline loops: CDR1 SEHNR, CDR2 FQNEAQ (reference sequence). The CDR3 has 14 residues. V lost 1 base to trimming and J lost 0 bases, with 6 bases between them.

CDR3 nucleotides: TGTGCCAGCAGGACCATCCGAGATGAGCAGTTCTTC. It yields the protein CASRTIRDEQFF. The chain carries TRBV11-2 and TRBJ2-1; no reliable D call. Germline values: CDR1 SGHAT, CDR2 FQNNGV. With 6 bases removed from V and 8 bases from J, the gap between germline ends came to 11 bases. This CDR3 is built from 12 residues.

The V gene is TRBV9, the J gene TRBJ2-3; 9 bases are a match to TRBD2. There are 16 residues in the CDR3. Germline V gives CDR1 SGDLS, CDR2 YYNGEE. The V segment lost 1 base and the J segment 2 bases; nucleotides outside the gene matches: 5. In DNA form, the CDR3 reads TGTGCCAGCAGCGTACGAGCGGGGGGCCTCACAGATACGCAGTATTTT. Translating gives CASSVRAGGLTDTQYF.

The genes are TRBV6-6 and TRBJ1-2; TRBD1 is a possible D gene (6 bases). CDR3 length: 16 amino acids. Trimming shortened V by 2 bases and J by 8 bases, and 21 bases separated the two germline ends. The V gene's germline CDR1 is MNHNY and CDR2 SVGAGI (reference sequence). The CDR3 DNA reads TGTGCCAGCAGTTACACGATAGCAGGGGATTTCAGAGGCTACACCTTC. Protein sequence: CASSYTIAGDFRGYTF.

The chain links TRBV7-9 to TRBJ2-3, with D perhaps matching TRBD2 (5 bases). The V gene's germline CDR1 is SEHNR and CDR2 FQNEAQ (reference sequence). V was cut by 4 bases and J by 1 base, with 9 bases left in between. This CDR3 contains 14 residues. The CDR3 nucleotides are TGTGCCAGCAGCTCCGAGGAGGGCACAGATACGCAGTATTTT. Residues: CASSSEEGTDTQYF.

The CDR3 sequence is CSVEGQGLYNEQFF. The DNA of the CDR3 is TGCAGCGTTGAGGGGCAGGGTTTGTACAATGAGCAGTTCTTC. The chain links TRBV29-1 to TRBJ2-1, with D possibly being TRBD1 (5 bases). CDR3 length equals 14 residues. Trimming took 3 bases from V and 4 from J, leaving 13 bases between them. Germline V gene lookup returns CDR1 SQVTM and CDR2 ANQGSEA.